Reported below is one T cell receptor beta chain. The data originate from a study of cytomegalovirus exposure and HLA in healthy donors. Primers for the PCR totalled 60 Vbeta and 13 Jbeta. The repertoire was sequenced with immunoSEQ multiplex PCR; TCRdb's copy has only in-frame clones and lacks some. The data show around 300,000 clones, roughly 89% seen once. Germline CDR1 reads SGHAT; CDR2 reads FQNNGV. V was shortened by 0 bases and J by 4 bases, with 7 bases between the two germline ends. This CDR3 is built from 14 residues. Specimen: PBMCs. This TCR was sampled from a young woman in good health and CMV-seronegative. V is TRBV11-2 and J is TRBJ1-5; D ambiguous. CDR3 DNA sequence: TGTGCCAGCAGCTTAGAGGGCGCGAATCAGCCCCAGCATTTT. This gives the protein CASSLEGANQPQHF.